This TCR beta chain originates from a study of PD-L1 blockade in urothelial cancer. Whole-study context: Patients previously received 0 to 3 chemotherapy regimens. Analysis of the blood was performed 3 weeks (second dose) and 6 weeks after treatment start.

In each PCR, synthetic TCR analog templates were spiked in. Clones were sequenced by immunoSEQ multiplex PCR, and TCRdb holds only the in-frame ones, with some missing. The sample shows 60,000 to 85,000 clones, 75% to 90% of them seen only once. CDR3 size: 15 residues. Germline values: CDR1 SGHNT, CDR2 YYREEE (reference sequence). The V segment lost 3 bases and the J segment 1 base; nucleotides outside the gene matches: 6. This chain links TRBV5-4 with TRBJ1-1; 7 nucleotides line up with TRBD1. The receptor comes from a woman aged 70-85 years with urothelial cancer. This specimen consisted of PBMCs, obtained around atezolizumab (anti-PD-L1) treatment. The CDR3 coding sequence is TGTGCCAGCAGCTCCCTGGCAGGGGGGAACACTGAAGCTTTCTTT. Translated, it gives CASSSLAGGNTEAFF.